The 5 T cell receptor beta chains below come from one sample, sequenced in a study of shared clonotypes between healthy human individuals. Using immunoSEQ multiplex PCR, the repertoire was profiled, and TCRdb retains in-frame clones only, with some absent. The top ten clones hold roughly 0.13% of a sample with under 2,500,000 clones, around 95% of them seen once. Sequencing was performed on naive CD4+ T cells sorted from blood. The subset: CD45RA+ positively selected. These receptors all stem from a man aged 18 to 29 in good health.

The rearrangement joins TRBV19 to TRBJ2-7, with 7 bases identical to TRBD1. The germline CDR1 and CDR2 sequences are LNHDA and SQIVND (reference sequence). Unmatched junction bases numbered 4, after V lost 6 bases and J lost 2 bases. CDR3 size: 13 residues. The CDR3 loop is CASRDRIAYEQYF. CDR3 nucleotides: TGTGCCAGTAGGGACAGGATTGCCTACGAGCAGTACTTC.

The CDR3 bases are TGCGCCAGCAGCCAAGATCACGGGGGTTTGGTTGGAGCTTTCTTT. This encodes CASSQDHGGLVGAFF. This rearrangement joins TRBV4-1 to TRBJ1-1; the D gene is possibly TRBD1 (5 bases). This CDR3 region has 15 residues. Germline V gives CDR1 MGHRA, CDR2 YSYEKL. V shed 0 bases and J shed 10 bases, with 18 bases lying between them.

The chain combines TRBV27 with TRBJ1-2, with D unclear. CDR1 is MNHEY, CDR2 SMNVEV, per germline (reference sequence). The CDR3 length is 14 residues. The germline V and J ends were trimmed by 3 bases and 0 bases, with 8 bases remaining between them. CDR3 in amino acids: CASSLRETNYGYTF. In DNA form, the CDR3 reads TGTGCCAGCAGTTTGAGAGAAACTAACTATGGCTACACCTTC.

The CDR3 DNA follows: TGTGCCTGGAGTGTACGACAGGGATTAGGGGAGTTTGGCTACACCTTC. It encodes CAWSVRQGLGEFGYTF. The chain recombines TRBV30 with TRBJ1-2, with 7 bases matching TRBD1. This CDR3 is built from 16 residues. The germline gives CDR1 GTSNPN, CDR2 SVGIG (reference sequence). The junction had 14 bases not matched to a gene; V was cut back by 0 bases and J by 7 bases.

The chain carries TRBV2 and TRBJ2-1; 10 bases agree with TRBD1. With V trimmed by 4 bases and J by 0 bases, 0 bases remained unmatched. Germline lookup yields CDR1 SNHLY and CDR2 FYNNEI. The CDR3 totals 15 residues. CDR3 sequence: CASSGQGASYNEQFF. In DNA, the CDR3 is TGTGCCAGCAGTGGACAGGGGGCCTCCTACAATGAGCAGTTCTTC.